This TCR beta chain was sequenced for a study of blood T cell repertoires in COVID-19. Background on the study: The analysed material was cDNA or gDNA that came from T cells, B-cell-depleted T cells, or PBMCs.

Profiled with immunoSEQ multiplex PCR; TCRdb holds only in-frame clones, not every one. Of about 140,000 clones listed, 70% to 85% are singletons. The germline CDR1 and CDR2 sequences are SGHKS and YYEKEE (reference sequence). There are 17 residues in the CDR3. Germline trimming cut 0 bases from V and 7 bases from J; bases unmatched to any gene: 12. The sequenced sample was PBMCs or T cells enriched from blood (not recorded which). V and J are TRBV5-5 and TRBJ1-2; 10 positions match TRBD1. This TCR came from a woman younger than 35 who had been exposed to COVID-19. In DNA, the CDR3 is TGTGCCAGCAGCTTGGTCATCGGTAGGACAGGGGGTTCTGGCTACACCTTC. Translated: CASSLVIGRTGGSGYTF.